The clone carrying this T cell receptor beta chain was seen more than once but under ten times. No antigen is known for it. The CDR3 is made up of 14 amino acids. Germline assignment: CDR1 SGHRS and CDR2 YFSETQ. Trimming took 4 bases from V and 7 from J; bases not matched to a gene: 8. This sample is part of a study of T-cell memory formation after mild COVID-19. Using constant-segment primers, 5'RACE produced TCR alpha and TCR beta cDNA libraries carrying sample barcodes and UMIs. MiXCR was run by TCRdb on the 5' RACE reads, yielding one entry per CDR3 protein. This sample carries around 310,000 distinct CDR3 sequences, 20% to 25% of them seen once, and the ten largest clones take about 21%. The study's findings and limits: Memory from before infection featured some responding clones, which suggests cross-reactive memory joined. Second-wave clones reaching peak frequency on day 37 lacked confirmed SARS-CoV-2 specificity. Among CD4+ contracting clones, most were CM and EM, and CD8+ ones EMRA.

The V call is TRBV5-1, the J call TRBJ2-7; 10 bases match TRBD1. Sequencing input: PBMCs or a T cell subset sorted from them (not recorded which). This receptor was identified in a young man who had mild COVID-19 (a few samples of this study predate the infection). Cell type and time point are not known. The CDR3: CASSPTTGGEEQYF. In DNA, the CDR3 is TGCGCCAGCAGCCCCACGACAGGGGGCGAGGAGCAGTACTTC. Filled out from reference TRBV5-1 and TRBJ2-7, the complete variable domain reads KAGVTQTPRYLIKTRGQQVTLSCSPISGHRSVSWYQQTPGQGLQFLFEYFSETQRNKGNFPGRFSGRQFSNSRSEMNVSTLELGDSALYLCASSPTTGGEEQYFGPGTRLTVT.